These T cell receptor beta chains were read from a single sample in a study of cytomegalovirus exposure and HLA in healthy donors. The method was immunoSEQ multiplex PCR; TCRdb's version includes in-frame clones alone and lacks a portion of them. This repertoire comprises 90,000 to 130,000 clones; its ten largest clones make up 3.7%. Material for sequencing was PBMCs. The source is a man younger than 45 in good health and CMV-seronegative. Both conserved end residues are part of each CDR3. Each record gives: V gene, J gene, CDR3 protein.

TRBV6-5	TRBJ1-4	CASSSRRSPGDEKLFF
TRBV28	TRBJ1-1	CASTTGTRNTEAFF
TRBV21-1	TRBJ2-2	CASSKAGHANTGELFF
TRBV25-1	TRBJ2-5	CASSESPRETQYF
TRBV2	TRBJ1-1	CASSVQGNTEAFF
TRBV4-1	TRBJ1-5	CASSQDDRTGGAYGNQPQHF
TRBV15	TRBJ1-5	CATSSRTGSSNQPQHF
TRBV7-9	TRBJ1-4	CASRDRIIEKLFF
TRBV5-4	TRBJ1-2	CASSLRQGWYGYTF
TRBV2	TRBJ2-7	CAIGGGFYEQYF
TRBV6-5	TRBJ2-2	CASSYSRGNTGELFF
TRBV10-3	TRBJ2-7	CAIRPEGEGFSYEQYF
TRBV4-1	TRBJ1-3	CASSTIFPGTGLNTIYF
TRBV2	TRBJ2-5	CATGLAGETQYF
TRBV4-2	TRBJ2-2	CASSQVTPQTGELFF
TRBV7-9	TRBJ1-1	CASSPQGLNTEAFF
TRBV5-6	TRBJ1-3	CASRRTTTGSGNTIYF
TRBV27	TRBJ2-1	CASSLYPTEEQFF
TRBV4-1	TRBJ1-1	CASSHGGTAKKDTEAFF
TRBV9	TRBJ1-4	CASSVAQGGVNEKLFF
TRBV28	TRBJ1-1	CASSSSNWDGGSEAFF
TRBV5-4	TRBJ2-1	CASSRGLAGGLGEQFF
TRBV19	TRBJ1-2	CASSPPPQNYGYTF
TRBV10-3	TRBJ1-2	CAIGQGYGYTF
TRBV5-1	TRBJ2-5	CASRFVSGQETQYF
TRBV7-8	TRBJ1-1	CASSKRQGVRINTEAFF
TRBV5-6	TRBJ1-2	CASSLGDNYGYTF
TRBV5-1	TRBJ2-2	CASSLEGGAGELFF
TRBV6-5	TRBJ1-1	CASRRLGNTEAFF
TRBV6-1	TRBJ2-3	CASNPGTGRDTQYF
TRBV7-2	TRBJ1-5	CASSIDSANQPQHF